The clone carrying this T cell receptor (beta chain) has just one count. The antigen remains undetermined. This sample stems from a study of PD-1 blockade in classical Hodgkin lymphoma. Findings and limits, study-wide: Relapsed/refractory patients reportedly had lower baseline diversity than newly diagnosed patients. Nivolumab initiation under 1 year post-ASCT meant exclusion. Lower baseline TCR diversity marked trial partial responders and progressors. What caused the repertoire differences, perhaps disease activity or prior therapy, remains undefined.

The patients all showed relapse after autologous stem cell transplantation, while their brentuximab vedotin exposure varied. The CDR3 has 15 amino acids. Germline-derived CDR1 and CDR2 are LGHNA and YNFKEQ. Trimming removed 0 bases from V and 4 bases from J, with 12 bases in between. Here immunoSEQ multiplex PCR was the method, and the copy in TCRdb shows in-frame clones only, minus some. The table lists about 7,500 clones, about 80% of them singletons. The receptor was derived from a human donor with classical Hodgkin lymphoma. V usage is TRBV4-2 and J usage is TRBJ1-1, with D unresolved. The starting material was peripheral blood mononuclear cells (PBMCs), obtained at baseline. The CDR3 DNA sequence: TGTGCCAGCAGCCAAGATATAGGAGCTTTCACTGAAGCTTTCTTT. This translates into CASSQDIGAFTEAFF.